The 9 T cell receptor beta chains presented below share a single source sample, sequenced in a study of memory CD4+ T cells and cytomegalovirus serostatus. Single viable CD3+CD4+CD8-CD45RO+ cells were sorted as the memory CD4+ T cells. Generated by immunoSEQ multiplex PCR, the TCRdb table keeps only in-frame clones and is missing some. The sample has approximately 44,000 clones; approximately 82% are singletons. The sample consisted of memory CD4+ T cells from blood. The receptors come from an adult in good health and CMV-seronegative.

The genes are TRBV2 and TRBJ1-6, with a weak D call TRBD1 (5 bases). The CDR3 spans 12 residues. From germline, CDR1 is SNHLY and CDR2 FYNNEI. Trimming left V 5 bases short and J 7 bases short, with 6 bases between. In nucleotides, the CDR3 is TGTGCCAGCAGTTACAGGAATTCACCCCTCCACTTT. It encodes CASSYRNSPLHF.

This CDR3 reads CASSLRGNEQFF. CDR3 DNA: TGTGCCAGCAGCCTCAGGGGGAATGAGCAGTTCTTC. The rearrangement links TRBV2 to TRBJ2-1; 7 bases agree with TRBD1. Germline V gene sequence: CDR1 SNHLY, CDR2 FYNNEI. V lost 6 bases and J lost 7; bases outside the gene matches: 3. CDR3 length: 12 residues. The full variable domain, rest sourced from reference TRBV2 and TRBJ2-1, is EPEVTQTPSHQVTQMGQEVILRCVPISNHLYFYWYRQILGQKVEFLVSFYNNEISEKSEIFDDQFSVERPDGSNFTLKIRSTKLEDSAMYFCASSLRGNEQFFGPGTRLTVL.

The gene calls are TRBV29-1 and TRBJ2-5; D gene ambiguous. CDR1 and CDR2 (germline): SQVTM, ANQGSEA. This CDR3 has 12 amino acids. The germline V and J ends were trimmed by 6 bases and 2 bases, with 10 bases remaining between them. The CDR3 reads CSVRRAQETQYF. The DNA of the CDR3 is TGCAGCGTCCGTAGGGCACAAGAGACCCAGTACTTC.

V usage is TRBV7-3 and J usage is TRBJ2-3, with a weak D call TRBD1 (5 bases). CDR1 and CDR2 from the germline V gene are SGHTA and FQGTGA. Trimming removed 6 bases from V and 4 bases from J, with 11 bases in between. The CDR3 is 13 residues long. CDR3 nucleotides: TGTGCCAGCAGTCATGGGGCGTCAGATACGCAGTATTTT. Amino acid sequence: CASSHGASDTQYF.

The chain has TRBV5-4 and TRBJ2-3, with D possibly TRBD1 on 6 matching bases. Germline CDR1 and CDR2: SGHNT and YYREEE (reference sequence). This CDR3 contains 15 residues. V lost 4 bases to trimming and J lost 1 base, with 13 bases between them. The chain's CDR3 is CASSPDSSGTDTQYF. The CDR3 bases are TGTGCCAGCAGCCCGGACAGTTCAGGCACAGATACGCAGTATTTT.

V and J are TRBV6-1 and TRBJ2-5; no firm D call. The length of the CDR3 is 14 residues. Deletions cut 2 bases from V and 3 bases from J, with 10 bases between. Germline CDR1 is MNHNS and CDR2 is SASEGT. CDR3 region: CASSEFGRKETQYF. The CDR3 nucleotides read TGTGCCAGCAGTGAATTCGGCAGGAAAGAGACCCAGTACTTC.

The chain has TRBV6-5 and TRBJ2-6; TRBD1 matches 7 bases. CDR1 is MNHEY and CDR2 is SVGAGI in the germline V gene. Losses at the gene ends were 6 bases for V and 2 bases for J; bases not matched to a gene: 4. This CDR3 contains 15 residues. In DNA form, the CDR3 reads TGTGCCAGCAGCCTTGACAGGGCTGGGGCCAACGTCCTGACTTTC. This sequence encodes CASSLDRAGANVLTF.

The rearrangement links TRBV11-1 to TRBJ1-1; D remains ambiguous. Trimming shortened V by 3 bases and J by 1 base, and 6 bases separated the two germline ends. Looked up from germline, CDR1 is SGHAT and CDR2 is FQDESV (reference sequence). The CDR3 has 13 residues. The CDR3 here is CASSFSENTEAFF. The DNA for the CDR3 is TGTGCCAGCAGCTTCTCGGAGAACACTGAAGCTTTCTTT.

The CDR3 region has the DNA TGTGCCAGCAGTTTAAGCCCTTATAGCAATCAGCCCCAGCATTTT. It encodes CASSLSPYSNQPQHF. The V and J genes are TRBV28 and TRBJ1-5, with D unclear. V was pared by 2 bases and J by 0 bases, with 8 bases between. The CDR3 is made up of 15 amino acids. The germline V gene encodes CDR1 MDHEN and CDR2 SYDVKM.